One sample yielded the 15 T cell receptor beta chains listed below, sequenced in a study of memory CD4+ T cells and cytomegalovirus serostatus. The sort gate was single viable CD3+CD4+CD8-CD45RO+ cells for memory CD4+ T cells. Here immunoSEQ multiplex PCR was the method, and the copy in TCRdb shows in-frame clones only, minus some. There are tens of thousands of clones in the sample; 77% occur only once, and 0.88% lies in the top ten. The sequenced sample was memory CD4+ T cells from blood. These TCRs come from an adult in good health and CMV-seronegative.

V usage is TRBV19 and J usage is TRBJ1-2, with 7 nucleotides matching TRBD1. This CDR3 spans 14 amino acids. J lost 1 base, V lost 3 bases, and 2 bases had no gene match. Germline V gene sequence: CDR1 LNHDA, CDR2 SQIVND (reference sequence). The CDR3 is CASSMGQINYGYTF. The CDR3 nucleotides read TGTGCCAGTAGTATGGGACAGATTAACTATGGCTACACCTTC.

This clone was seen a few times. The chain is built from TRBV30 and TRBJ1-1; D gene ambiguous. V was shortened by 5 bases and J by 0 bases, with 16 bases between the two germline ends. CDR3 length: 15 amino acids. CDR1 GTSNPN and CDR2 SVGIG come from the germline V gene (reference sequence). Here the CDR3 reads CAWSPGMGMNTEAFF. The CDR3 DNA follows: TGTGCCTGGTCACCCGGGATGGGGATGAACACTGAAGCTTTCTTT.

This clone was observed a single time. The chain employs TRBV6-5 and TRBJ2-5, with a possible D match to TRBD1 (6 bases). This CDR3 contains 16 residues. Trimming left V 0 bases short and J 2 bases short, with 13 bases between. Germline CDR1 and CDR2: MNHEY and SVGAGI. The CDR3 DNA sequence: TGTGCCAGCAGTTACTCGACAGGCTCTTCTCAAGAGACCCAGTACTTC. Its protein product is CASSYSTGSSQETQYF.

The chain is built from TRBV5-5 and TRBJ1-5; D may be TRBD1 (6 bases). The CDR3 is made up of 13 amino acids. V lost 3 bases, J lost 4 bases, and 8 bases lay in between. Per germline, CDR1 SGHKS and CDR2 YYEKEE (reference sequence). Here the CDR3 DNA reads TGTGCCAGCAGCTGGGACACAAATCAGCCCCAGCATTTT. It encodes CASSWDTNQPQHF.

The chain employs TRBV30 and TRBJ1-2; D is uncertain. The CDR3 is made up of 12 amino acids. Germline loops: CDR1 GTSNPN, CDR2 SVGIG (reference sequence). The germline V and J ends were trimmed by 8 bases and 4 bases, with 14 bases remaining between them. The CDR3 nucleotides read TGTGCCCCCCACACGATGAGCTATGGCTACACCTTC. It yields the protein CAPHTMSYGYTF.

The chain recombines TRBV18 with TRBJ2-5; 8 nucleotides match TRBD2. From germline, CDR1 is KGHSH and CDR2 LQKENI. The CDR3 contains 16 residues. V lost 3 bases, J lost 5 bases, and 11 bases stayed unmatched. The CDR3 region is CASSPGTGGRGETQYF. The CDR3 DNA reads TGTGCCAGCTCACCGGGAACGGGGGGGCGAGGGGAGACCCAGTACTTC. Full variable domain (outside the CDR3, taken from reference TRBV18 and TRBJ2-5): NAGVMQNPRHLVRRRGQEARLRCSPMKGHSHVYWYRQLPEEGLKFMVYLQKENIIDESGMPKERFSAEFPKEGPSILRIQQVVRGDSAAYFCASSPGTGGRGETQYFGPGTRLLVL.

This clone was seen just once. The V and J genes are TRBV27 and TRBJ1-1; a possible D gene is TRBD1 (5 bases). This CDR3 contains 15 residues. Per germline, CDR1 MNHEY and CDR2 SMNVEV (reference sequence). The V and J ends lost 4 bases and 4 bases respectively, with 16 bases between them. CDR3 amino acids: CASSSTANGGTEAFF. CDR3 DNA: TGTGCCAGCAGTTCGACAGCTAATGGAGGCACTGAAGCTTTCTTT.

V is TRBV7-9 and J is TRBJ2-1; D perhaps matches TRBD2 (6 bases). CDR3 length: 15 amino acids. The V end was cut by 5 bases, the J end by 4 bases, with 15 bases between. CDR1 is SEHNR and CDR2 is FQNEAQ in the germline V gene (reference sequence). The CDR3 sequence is CASSLGTEIYNEQFF. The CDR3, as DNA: TGTGCCAGCAGCCTCGGGACTGAAATATACAATGAGCAGTTCTTC.

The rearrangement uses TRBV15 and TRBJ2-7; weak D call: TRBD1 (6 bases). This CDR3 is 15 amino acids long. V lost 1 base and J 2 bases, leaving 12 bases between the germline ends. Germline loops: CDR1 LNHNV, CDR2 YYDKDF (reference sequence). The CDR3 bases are TGTGCCACCAGCAGAGGTATGGGACACGCCTACGAGCAGTACTTC. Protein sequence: CATSRGMGHAYEQYF.

CDR3 DNA: TGTGCCAGCAGTTCCCGGAGGGAATCTGGAAACACCATATATTTT. It is translated as CASSSRRESGNTIYF. This chain connects TRBV6-6 to TRBJ1-3; D remains ambiguous. V shed 4 bases and J shed 1 base, with 11 bases lying between them. Germline CDR1 and CDR2: MNHNY and SVGAGI (reference sequence). The length of the CDR3 is 15 residues.

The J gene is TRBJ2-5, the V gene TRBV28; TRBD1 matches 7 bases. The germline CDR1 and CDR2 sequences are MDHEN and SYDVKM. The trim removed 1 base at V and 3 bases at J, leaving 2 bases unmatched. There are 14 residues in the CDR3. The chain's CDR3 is CASSLLTGEETQYF. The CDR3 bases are TGTGCCAGCAGTTTATTAACAGGGGAAGAGACCCAGTACTTC.

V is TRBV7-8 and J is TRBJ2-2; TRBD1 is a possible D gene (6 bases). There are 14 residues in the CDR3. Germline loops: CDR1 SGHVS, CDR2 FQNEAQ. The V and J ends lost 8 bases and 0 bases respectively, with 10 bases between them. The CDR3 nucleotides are TGTGCCAGCGGGGCAGGGGCGAACACCGGGGAGCTGTTTTTT. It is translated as CASGAGANTGELFF.

The CDR3 nucleotides are TGTGCCAGCAGTGCAGAATACTTGACACAAAGTCGGGCCAACGTCCTGACTTTC. Translation gives CASSAEYLTQSRANVLTF. The chain is built from TRBV28 and TRBJ2-6; D is undetermined. Germline lookup yields CDR1 MDHEN and CDR2 SYDVKM. The CDR3 is made up of 18 amino acids. V was shortened by 5 bases and J by 5 bases, with 22 bases between the two germline ends.

The CDR3 sequence: CASSEAGLWGQPQHF. In nucleotides, the CDR3 is TGTGCCAGCAGTGAAGCCGGGTTGTGGGGTCAGCCCCAGCATTTT. J is TRBJ1-5 and V is TRBV6-1, with D uncertain. CDR1 is MNHNS, CDR2 SASEGT, per germline. The CDR3 has 15 residues. Trimming removed 0 bases at V and 6 bases at J, with 12 bases between.

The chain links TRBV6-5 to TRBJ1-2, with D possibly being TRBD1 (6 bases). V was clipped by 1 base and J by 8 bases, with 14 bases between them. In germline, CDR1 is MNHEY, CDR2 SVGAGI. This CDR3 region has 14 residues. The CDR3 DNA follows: TGTGCCAGCAGTTACTACAGGGCAGGCTACGGCTACACCTTC. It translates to CASSYYRAGYGYTF.